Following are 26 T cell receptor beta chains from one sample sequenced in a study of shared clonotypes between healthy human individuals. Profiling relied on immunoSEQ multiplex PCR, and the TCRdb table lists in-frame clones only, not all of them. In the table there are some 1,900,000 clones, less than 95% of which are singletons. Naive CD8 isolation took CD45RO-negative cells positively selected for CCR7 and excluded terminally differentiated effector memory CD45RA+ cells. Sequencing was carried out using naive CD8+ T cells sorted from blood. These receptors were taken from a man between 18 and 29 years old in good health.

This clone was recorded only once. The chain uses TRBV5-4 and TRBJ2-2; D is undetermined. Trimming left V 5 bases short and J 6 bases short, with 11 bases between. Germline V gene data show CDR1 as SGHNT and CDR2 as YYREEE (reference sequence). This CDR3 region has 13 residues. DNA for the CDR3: TGTGCCAGCAGACCGTCACCACCCGGGGAGCTGTTTTTT. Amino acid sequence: CASRPSPPGELFF.

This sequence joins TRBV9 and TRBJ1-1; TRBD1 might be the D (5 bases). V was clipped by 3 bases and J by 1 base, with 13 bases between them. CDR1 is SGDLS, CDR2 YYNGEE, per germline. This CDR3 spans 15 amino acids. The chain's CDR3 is CASSAREDGNTEAFF. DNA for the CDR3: TGTGCCAGCAGCGCCAGGGAGGATGGGAACACTGAAGCTTTCTTT.

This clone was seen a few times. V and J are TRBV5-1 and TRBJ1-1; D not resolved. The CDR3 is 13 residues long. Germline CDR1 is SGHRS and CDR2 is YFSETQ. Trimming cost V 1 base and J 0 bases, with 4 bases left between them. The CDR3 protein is CASSLWMNTEAFF. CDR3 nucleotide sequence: TGCGCCAGCAGCTTGTGGATGAACACTGAAGCTTTCTTT. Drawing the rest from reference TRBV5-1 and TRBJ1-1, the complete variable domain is KAGVTQTPRYLIKTRGQQVTLSCSPISGHRSVSWYQQTPGQGLQFLFEYFSETQRNKGNFPGRFSGRQFSNSRSEMNVSTLELGDSALYLCASSLWMNTEAFFGQGTRLTVV.

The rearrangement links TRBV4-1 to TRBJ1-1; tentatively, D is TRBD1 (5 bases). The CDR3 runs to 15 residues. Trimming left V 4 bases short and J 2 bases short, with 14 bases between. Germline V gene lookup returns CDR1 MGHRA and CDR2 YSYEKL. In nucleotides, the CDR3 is TGCGCCAGCAGCCCCCTTTTAAGGGGCAACACTGAAGCTTTCTTT. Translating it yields CASSPLLRGNTEAFF.

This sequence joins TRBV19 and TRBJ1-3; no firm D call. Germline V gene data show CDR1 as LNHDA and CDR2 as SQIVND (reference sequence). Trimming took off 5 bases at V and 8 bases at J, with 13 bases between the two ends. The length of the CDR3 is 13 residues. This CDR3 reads CASSFAAGDTIYF. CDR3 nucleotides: TGTGCCAGTAGTTTCGCCGCTGGGGACACCATATATTTT.

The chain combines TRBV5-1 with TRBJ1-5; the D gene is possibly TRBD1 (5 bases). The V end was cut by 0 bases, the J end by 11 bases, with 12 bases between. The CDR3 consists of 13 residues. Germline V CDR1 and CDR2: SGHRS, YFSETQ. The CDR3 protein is CASSLDGLGAQHF. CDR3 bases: TGCGCCAGCAGCTTGGACGGGTTGGGGGCCCAGCATTTT.

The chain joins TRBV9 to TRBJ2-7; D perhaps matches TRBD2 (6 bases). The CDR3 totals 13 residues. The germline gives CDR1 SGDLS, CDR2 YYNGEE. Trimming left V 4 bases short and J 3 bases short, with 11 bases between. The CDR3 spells CASSLATDYEQYF. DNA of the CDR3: TGTGCCAGCAGCCTAGCGACAGACTACGAGCAGTACTTC.

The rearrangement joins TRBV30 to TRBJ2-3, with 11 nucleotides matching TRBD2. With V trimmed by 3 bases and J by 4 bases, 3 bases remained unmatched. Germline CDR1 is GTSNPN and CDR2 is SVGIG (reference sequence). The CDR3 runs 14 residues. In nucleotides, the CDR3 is TGTGCCTGGAGACTAGCGGGAGTGTCAGATACGCAGTATTTT. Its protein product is CAWRLAGVSDTQYF. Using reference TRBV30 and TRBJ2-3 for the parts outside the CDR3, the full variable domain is SQTIHQWPATLVQPVGSPLSLECTVEGTSNPNLYWYRQAAGRGLQLLFYSVGIGQISSEVPQNLSASRPQDRQFILSSKKLLLSDSGFYLCAWRLAGVSDTQYFGPGTRLTVL.

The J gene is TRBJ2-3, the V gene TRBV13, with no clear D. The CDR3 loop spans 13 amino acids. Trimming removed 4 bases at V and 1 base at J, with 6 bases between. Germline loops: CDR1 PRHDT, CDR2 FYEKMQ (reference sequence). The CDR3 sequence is CASSSKGTDTQYF. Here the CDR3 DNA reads TGTGCCAGCAGCTCTAAAGGCACAGATACGCAGTATTTT.

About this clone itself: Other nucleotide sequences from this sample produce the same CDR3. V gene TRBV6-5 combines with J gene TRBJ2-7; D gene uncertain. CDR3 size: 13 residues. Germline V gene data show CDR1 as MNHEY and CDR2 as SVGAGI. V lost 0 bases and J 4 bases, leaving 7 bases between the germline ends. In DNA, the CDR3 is TGTGCCAGCAGTTACTCGTGGGGATACGAGCAGTACTTC. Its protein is CASSYSWGYEQYF.

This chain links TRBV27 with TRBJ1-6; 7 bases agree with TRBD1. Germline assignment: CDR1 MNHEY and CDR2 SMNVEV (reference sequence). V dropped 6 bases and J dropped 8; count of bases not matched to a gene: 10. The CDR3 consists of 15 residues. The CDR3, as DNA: TGTGCCAGCAGCCTAGGGACAGTTTTATATTCACCCCTCCACTTT. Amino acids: CASSLGTVLYSPLHF.

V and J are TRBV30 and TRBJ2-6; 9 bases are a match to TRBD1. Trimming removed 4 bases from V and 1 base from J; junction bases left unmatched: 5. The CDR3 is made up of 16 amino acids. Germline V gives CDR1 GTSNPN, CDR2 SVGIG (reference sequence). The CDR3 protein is CAWTGTGSSGANVLTF. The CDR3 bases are TGTGCCTGGACCGGGACAGGGAGTTCTGGGGCCAACGTCCTGACTTTC.

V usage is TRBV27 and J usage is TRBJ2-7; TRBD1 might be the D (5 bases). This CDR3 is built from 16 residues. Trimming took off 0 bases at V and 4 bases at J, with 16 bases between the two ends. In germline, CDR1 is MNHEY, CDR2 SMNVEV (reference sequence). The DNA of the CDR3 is TGTGCCAGCAGTTTATCATACGGACACCTTTTTTACGAGCAGTACTTC. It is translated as CASSLSYGHLFYEQYF.

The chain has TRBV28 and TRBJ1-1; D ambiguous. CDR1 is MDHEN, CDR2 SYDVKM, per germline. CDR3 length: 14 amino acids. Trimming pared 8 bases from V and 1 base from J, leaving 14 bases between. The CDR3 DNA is TGTGCCAGCTTAACCCCCGATACGAACACTGAAGCTTTCTTT. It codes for CASLTPDTNTEAFF.

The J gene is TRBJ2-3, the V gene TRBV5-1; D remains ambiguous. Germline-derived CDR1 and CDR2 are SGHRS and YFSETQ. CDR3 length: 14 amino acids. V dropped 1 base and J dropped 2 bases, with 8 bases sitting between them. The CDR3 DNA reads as TGCGCCAGCAGCTTGCTCAGTCTCACAGATACGCAGTATTTT. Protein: CASSLLSLTDTQYF. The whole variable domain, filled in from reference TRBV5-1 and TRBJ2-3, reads KAGVTQTPRYLIKTRGQQVTLSCSPISGHRSVSWYQQTPGQGLQFLFEYFSETQRNKGNFPGRFSGRQFSNSRSEMNVSTLELGDSALYLCASSLLSLTDTQYFGPGTRLTVL.

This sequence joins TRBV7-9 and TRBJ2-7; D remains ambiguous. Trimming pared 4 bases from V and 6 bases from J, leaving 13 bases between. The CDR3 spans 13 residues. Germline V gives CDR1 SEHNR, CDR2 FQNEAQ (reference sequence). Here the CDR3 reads CASSYPSLPEQYF. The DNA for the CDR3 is TGTGCCAGCAGCTACCCTAGTCTACCCGAGCAGTACTTC.

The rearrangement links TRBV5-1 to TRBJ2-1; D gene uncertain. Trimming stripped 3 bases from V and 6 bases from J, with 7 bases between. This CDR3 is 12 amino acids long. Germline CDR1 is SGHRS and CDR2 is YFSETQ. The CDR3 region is CASSSWGNEQFF. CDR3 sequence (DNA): TGCGCCAGCAGCTCTTGGGGCAATGAGCAGTTCTTC. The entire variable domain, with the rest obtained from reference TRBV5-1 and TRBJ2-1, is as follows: KAGVTQTPRYLIKTRGQQVTLSCSPISGHRSVSWYQQTPGQGLQFLFEYFSETQRNKGNFPGRFSGRQFSNSRSEMNVSTLELGDSALYLCASSSWGNEQFFGPGTRLTVL.

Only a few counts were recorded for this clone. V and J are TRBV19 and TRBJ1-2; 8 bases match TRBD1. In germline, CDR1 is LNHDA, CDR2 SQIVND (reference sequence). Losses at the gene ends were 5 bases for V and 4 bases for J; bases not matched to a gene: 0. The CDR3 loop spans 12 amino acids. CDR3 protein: CASSGTGYGYTF. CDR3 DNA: TGTGCCAGTAGTGGGACAGGCTATGGCTACACCTTC.

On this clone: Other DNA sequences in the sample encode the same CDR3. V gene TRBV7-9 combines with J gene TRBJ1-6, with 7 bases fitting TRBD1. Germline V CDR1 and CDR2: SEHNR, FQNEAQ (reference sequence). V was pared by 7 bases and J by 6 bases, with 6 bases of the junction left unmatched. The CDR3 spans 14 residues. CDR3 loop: CASTPGQANSPLHF. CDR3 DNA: TGTGCCAGCACCCCAGGACAGGCTAATTCACCCCTCCACTTT.

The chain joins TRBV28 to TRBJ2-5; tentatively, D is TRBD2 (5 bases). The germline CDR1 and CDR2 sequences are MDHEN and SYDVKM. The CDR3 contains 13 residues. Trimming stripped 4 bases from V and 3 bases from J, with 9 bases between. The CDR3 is CASSSDGEETQYF. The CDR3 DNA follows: TGTGCCAGCAGTTCTGACGGGGAAGAGACCCAGTACTTC.

CDR3 loop: CASIPGRRIGEQYF. DNA of the CDR3: TGTGCCAGCATCCCGGGACGGAGGATAGGCGAGCAGTACTTC. The rearrangement uses TRBV6-1 and TRBJ2-7; the D gene could be TRBD1 or TRBD2 (5 bases each). This CDR3 contains 14 residues. CDR1 MNHNS and CDR2 SASEGT come from the germline V gene. Trimming took 7 bases from V and 6 from J, leaving 19 bases between them.

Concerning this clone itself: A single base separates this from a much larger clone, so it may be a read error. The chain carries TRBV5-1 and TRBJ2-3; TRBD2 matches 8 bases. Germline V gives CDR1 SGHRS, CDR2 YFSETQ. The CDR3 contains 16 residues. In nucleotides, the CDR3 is TGCGCCAGCAGGTCACACCCCGGGGGGGCCACAGATGCGCAGTATTTT. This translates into CASRSHPGGATDAQYF. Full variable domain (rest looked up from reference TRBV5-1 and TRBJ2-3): KAGVTQTPRYLIKTRGQQVTLSCSPISGHRSVSWYQQTPGQGLQFLFEYFSETQRNKGNFPGRFSGRQFSNSRSEMNVSTLELGDSALYLCASRSHPGGATDAQYFGPGTRLTVL.

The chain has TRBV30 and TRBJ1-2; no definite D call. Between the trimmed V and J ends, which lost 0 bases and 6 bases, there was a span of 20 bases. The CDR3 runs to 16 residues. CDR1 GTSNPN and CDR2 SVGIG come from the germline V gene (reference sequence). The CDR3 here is CAWSVSPPPAVDGYTF. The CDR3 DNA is TGTGCCTGGAGTGTATCACCCCCCCCAGCCGTGGATGGCTACACCTTC.

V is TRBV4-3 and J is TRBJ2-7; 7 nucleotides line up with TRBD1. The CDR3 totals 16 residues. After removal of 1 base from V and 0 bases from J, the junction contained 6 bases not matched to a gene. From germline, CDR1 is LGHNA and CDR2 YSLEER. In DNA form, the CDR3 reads TGCGCCAGCAGCCAAGTCGGGACAGAGTACTCCTACGAGCAGTACTTC. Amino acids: CASSQVGTEYSYEQYF.

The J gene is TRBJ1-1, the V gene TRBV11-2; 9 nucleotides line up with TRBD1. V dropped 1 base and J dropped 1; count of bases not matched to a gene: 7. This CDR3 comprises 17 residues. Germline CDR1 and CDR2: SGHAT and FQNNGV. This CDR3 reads CASSLGAGQGTNTEAFF. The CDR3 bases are TGTGCCAGCAGCTTAGGGGCTGGACAGGGGACGAACACTGAAGCTTTCTTT.

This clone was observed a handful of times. The chain's CDR3 is CASTFSSYEQYF. The CDR3 nucleotides are TGTGCCAGCACCTTCTCTAGTTACGAGCAGTACTTC. V gene TRBV7-9 combines with J gene TRBJ2-7; D call uncertain. The CDR3 is 12 amino acids. Trimming took off 7 bases at V and 4 bases at J, with 11 bases between the two ends. CDR1 SEHNR and CDR2 FQNEAQ come from the germline V gene (reference sequence).